The present T cell receptor (beta chain) was sequenced within a study of T cells expressing NK-cell markers. With the 5' RACE reads reprocessed, TCRdb shows one record per CDR3 protein and no DNA. The ten most abundant clones cover 5.2% of a sample with about 380,000 distinct CDR3 sequences. Germline CDR1 is MNHEY and CDR2 is SVGAGI. The CDR3 totals 19 residues. Sequencing was done on a sample of blood T cells: a sorted CD56 or NKG2C T cell subset, CD4+ or CD8+ T cells, or bulk PBMC T cells (not recorded which). This TCR came from a man aged 18 to 69 in good health. The genes are TRBV6-5 and TRBJ1-5; with no DNA, the TCRdb D assignment of TRBD1 cannot be verified. The CDR3 protein is CASSYLPKLTGKGNQPQHF.